This T cell receptor (beta chain) stems from a study of identical twins. Overall study findings and caveats: Among beta out-of-frame sequences, excess sharing between twins appeared weaker.

Worth noting for this clonotype: Its antigen is undetermined.

Trimming took 4 bases from V and 6 from J; bases not matched to a gene: 7. This CDR3 spans 13 amino acids. Germline assignment: CDR1 SGDLS and CDR2 YYNGEE. TCRdb recomputed calls from the 5' RACE reads with MiXCR, one row per CDR3 protein. The sample holds 500,000 to 550,000 distinct CDR3 sequences; about 22% are singletons and the top ten take about 0.5%. This sample also appeared in a second study, on yellow fever vaccine responses in identical twins.

The clonotype comes from a woman aged 18-35 years in good health. This chain uses TRBV9 with TRBJ2-7; 7 bases map to TRBD1. Sequencing was performed on CD4+ T cells sorted from blood. The DNA for the CDR3 is TGTGCCAGCAGCACCCGACAGGGCGCCGAGCAGTACTTC. Amino acids: CASSTRQGAEQYF.